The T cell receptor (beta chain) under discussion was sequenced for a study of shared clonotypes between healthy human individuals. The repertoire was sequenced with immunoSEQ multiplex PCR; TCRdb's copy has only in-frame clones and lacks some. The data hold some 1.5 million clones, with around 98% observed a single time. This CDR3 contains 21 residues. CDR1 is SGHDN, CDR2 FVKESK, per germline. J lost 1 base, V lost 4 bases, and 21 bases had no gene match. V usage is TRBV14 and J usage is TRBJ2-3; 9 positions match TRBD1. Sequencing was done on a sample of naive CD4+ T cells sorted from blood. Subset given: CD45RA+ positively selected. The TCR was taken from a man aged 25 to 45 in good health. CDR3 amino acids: CASSLYRTGTGPLSGTDTQYF. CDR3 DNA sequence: TGTGCCAGCAGCCTCTATCGGACCGGGACAGGGCCACTTTCGGGCACAGATACGCAGTATTTT.